This TCR beta chain was documented in a study of Ad26.COV2.S vaccination and SARS-CoV-2 variants (dated by TCRdb to the early 2020s). Background for the entire study: Donors in the vaccine arm were drawn from COV1001, a phase I-IIa trial of Ad26.COV2.S in healthy adults that was multicentre, randomized, double-blind and placebo-controlled. TCRbeta repertoire sequencing was used to assess the specificity and breadth of SARS-CoV-2-reactive T cell receptors after Ad26.COV2.S vaccination. Investigators did not know the trial group allocation while performing experiments and assessing outcomes. Ad26.COV2.S was administered intramuscularly at a dose of 5x10^10 or 1x10^11 viral particles, either as one shot or as two shots given 56 days apart. The TCR-sequenced set comprised approximately 32 samples: around 20 Ad26.COV2.S vaccine recipients, 5 placebo recipients and 8 SARS-CoV-2 convalescent individuals. Trial participants were randomized into five groups of five: low-dose or high-dose Ad26.COV2.S given once or twice, or placebo on both occasions. Findings and caveats that apply to the study as a whole: After vaccination, substantial breadth of spike-specific CD8+ and CD4+ T cell responses was reported. Higher spike-specific TCR breadth was observed in Ad26.COV2.S recipients than in placebo recipients (P = 0.0014). The authors noted that the TCR breadth and depth analyses may have underestimated total T cell responses. Comparing responses between vaccine doses or regimens was not something the study was powered to do. Comparable non-spike TCR breadth was observed between vaccine and placebo recipients, consistent with only spike being contained in the vaccine.

The immunoSEQ Assay was the method used to sequence TCRbeta CDR3 regions. After extraction, genomic DNA underwent amplification by bias-controlled multiplex PCR, followed by high-throughput sequencing. As for how the authors treated the data: To quantify the absolute abundance of every unique TCRbeta CDR3 region, sequences were collapsed and filtered. T cell fraction was estimated by normalizing TCRbeta template counts to usable DNA, which was measured by amplifying reference genes present in all nucleated cells. Repertoire TCRs were annotated as SARS-CoV-2-specific by exact matching of V gene, CDR3 amino acid sequence and J gene to a known reactive TCR set. The reference SARS-CoV-2 TCR set was obtained from MIRA and was filtered for enrichment in COVID-19-positive ImmuneCODE repertoires, whereby public or cross-reactive TCRs were removed. Using the MIRA antigens, annotated TCRs were further analysed by specific ORF or by position within an ORF. Depth was the summed frequency of annotated unique rearrangements, while breadth was defined as annotated unique rearrangements over total unique productive rearrangements. Two-sided Wilcoxon rank-sum tests were applied when comparing TCR breadth between groups. TCRdb carries this immuneACCESS record with in-frame sequences only. Its versions omit some clonotypes, under half of them owing to an unresolved V gene in the studies checked, with the rest unexplained. V and J calls and clone size come straight from that table; D and trimming were deduced from the DNA. Present in this sample are about 480,000 clones, around 88% of which were seen just once. The ten biggest clones cover 9.5% to 15% of the sample.

Looking up the germline V gene yields CDR1 MNHNS and CDR2 SASEGT. V is pared back by 0 bases and J by 1 base, with 9 bases lying between the germline termini. There are 15 amino acids in the CDR3, from cysteine to phenylalanine inclusive. The kept DNA is CDR3 alone, 45 bases in frame from the first base. Notes on this clone: Its antigen is not yet known. No much larger clone exists at a distance of one base, and base qualities are not known.

Per the publication, the treatment or condition label means: about 20 received Ad26.COV2.S at low or high dose, single or two shots; about 5 received placebo; per-sample allocation not given. For vaccine and placebo recipients, the sequenced repertoires came from samples collected on day 63 after the first injection. In Cohort 1b, around 23 adults aged 18-55 years were enrolled at a single site in Boston, USA, between 29 July and 7 August 2020. Ad26.COV2.S was a replication-incompetent adenovirus type 26 vector expressing a prefusion-stabilized SARS-CoV-2 spike protein from the original Wuhan strain.

The V gene is TRBV6-1 and the J gene is TRBJ2-5; confidence is insufficient to name the D gene. The source material was peripheral blood, sampled in a trial of Ad26.COV2.S vaccine versus placebo. The receptor comes from a person between 18 and 59 years old who received the Ad26.COV2.S COVID-19 vaccine or a placebo. The bases are TGTGCCAGCAGTGAAGCCCCAGGTAGCCAAGAGACCCAGTACTTC. This is translated as CASSEAPGSQETQYF.